The next 24 T cell receptor beta chains were all read from a single sample in a study of Ad26.COV2.S vaccination and SARS-CoV-2 variants. The treatment here: some 19 received Ad26.COV2.S at low or high dose, single or two shots; about 5 received placebo; per-sample allocation not given. Repertoires come from day 63 after the first vaccine or placebo injection. The method was immunoSEQ multiplex PCR; TCRdb's version includes in-frame clones alone and lacks a portion of them. The table shows about 260,000 clones, with 70% to 90% occurring only once. This specimen was peripheral blood, taken in a trial of Ad26.COV2.S vaccine versus placebo. These TCRs come from a person aged 18 to 59 who received the Ad26.COV2.S COVID-19 vaccine or a placebo.

The CDR3 DNA follows: TGTGCCAGCAGCGCTAGCGGGAGCCCCTCCTACGAGCAGTACGTC. This encodes CASSASGSPSYEQYV. The chain combines TRBV11-2 with TRBJ2-7, with 10 bases that match TRBD2. CDR3 length: 15 residues. CDR1 is SGHAT, CDR2 FQNNGV, per germline. Losses at the gene ends were 5 bases for V and 0 bases for J; bases not matched to a gene: 4.

The chain carries TRBV9 and TRBJ2-2, with D hard to call. The V end was cut by 2 bases, the J end by 4 bases, with 3 bases between. The germline V gene has CDR1 SGDLS and CDR2 YYNGEE. CDR3 length: 12 amino acids. CDR3 bases: TGTGCCAGCAGCGTTTTCACCGGGGAGCTGTTTTTT. Translated, it gives CASSVFTGELFF. Based on the CDR3 plus reference TRBV9 and TRBJ2-2, the full variable domain is DSGVTQTPKHLITATGQRVTLRCSPRSGDLSVYWYQQSLDQGLQFLIQYYNGEERAKGNILERFSAQQFPDLHSELNLSSLELGDSALYFCASSVFTGELFFGEGSRLTVL.

V is TRBV27 and J is TRBJ2-3; 14 positions match TRBD2. CDR3 length: 19 amino acids. The J segment lost 5 bases and the V segment lost 4 bases, leaving 14 bases of the junction unmatched. The germline V gene has CDR1 MNHEY and CDR2 SMNVEV (reference sequence). CDR3 protein: CASSSIPGTSGRLVDTQYF. In nucleotides, the CDR3 is TGTGCCAGCAGTTCCATTCCCGGGACTAGCGGGAGATTGGTAGATACGCAGTATTTT.

CDR3 sequence reads: CASRRGRDMGAGGGPQHF. The DNA for the CDR3 is TGTGCCAGTAGGAGAGGAAGGGACATGGGTGCGGGGGGAGGGCCCCAGCATTTT. J is TRBJ1-5 and V is TRBV19; possible D gene TRBD1, 6 bases. Per germline, CDR1 LNHDA and CDR2 SQIVND (reference sequence). The CDR3 length is 18 residues. Trimming removed 6 bases from V and 9 bases from J, with 30 bases in between.

This clone was picked up a small number of times. The chain is built from TRBV6-2 or TRBV6-3 and TRBJ2-1; D is perhaps TRBD2 (5 bases). The length of the CDR3 is 15 residues. V was cut by 2 bases and J by 2 bases, with 10 bases left in between. The V gene's germline CDR1 is MNHEY and CDR2 SVGEGT. The CDR3 spells CASSYTEGAYNEQFF. CDR3 nucleotide sequence: TGTGCCAGCAGTTACACTGAGGGTGCCTACAATGAGCAGTTCTTC.

V usage is TRBV3-1 (or the pseudogene TRBV3-2) and J usage is TRBJ1-2, with unresolved D. Germline loops: CDR1 LGHDT, CDR2 YNNKEL (reference sequence). V lost 1 base to trimming and J lost 7 bases, with 10 bases between them. The CDR3 length is 13 residues. The CDR3 region has the DNA TGTGCCAGCAGCCAAGGAGGCGAATTTGGCTACACCTTC. Translating it yields CASSQGGEFGYTF.

The chain has TRBV7-9 and TRBJ2-5, with unresolved D. Germline V gene data show CDR1 as SEHNR and CDR2 as FQNEAQ (reference sequence). This CDR3 region has 15 residues. V was cut by 6 bases and J by 2 bases, with 16 bases left in between. CDR3 in DNA: TGTGCCAGCAGGCCCCGGGTGGGGATTCAAGAGACCCAGTACTTC. Residues: CASRPRVGIQETQYF. Complete variable domain (other parts from reference TRBV7-9 and TRBJ2-5): DTGVSQNPRHKITKRGQNVTFRCDPISEHNRLYWYRQTLGQGPEFLTYFQNEAQLEKSRLLSDRFSAERPKGSFSTLEIQRTEQGDSAMYLCASRPRVGIQETQYFGPGTRLLVL.

The chain employs TRBV4-2 and TRBJ1-5; D is perhaps TRBD1 (6 bases). CDR3 length: 14 residues. V lost 5 bases and J lost 0, with 8 bases in between. The V gene's germline CDR1 is LGHNA and CDR2 YNFKEQ. CDR3 amino acids: CASSVQGSNQPQHF. CDR3 DNA sequence: TGTGCCAGCAGCGTACAGGGTAGCAATCAGCCCCAGCATTTT.

The chain employs TRBV28 and TRBJ2-7; D is unresolved. The CDR3 has 13 residues. Trimming shortened V by 10 bases and J by 3 bases, and 16 bases separated the two germline ends. From germline, CDR1 is MDHEN and CDR2 SYDVKM. CDR3 sequence reads: CATSGRNYYEQYF. The CDR3 DNA follows: TGTGCCACTTCTGGACGGAACTACTACGAGCAGTACTTC.

The V gene is TRBV5-5, the J gene TRBJ1-6; no clear D gene. There are 14 residues in the CDR3. Deletions cut 0 bases from V and 9 bases from J, with 10 bases between. Germline CDR1 SGHKS, CDR2 YYEKEE (reference sequence). The CDR3 here is CASSLDVRGSPLHF. DNA for the CDR3: TGTGCCAGCAGCTTGGACGTACGTGGTTCACCCCTCCACTTT.

The V and J genes are TRBV18 and TRBJ2-5, with 7 bases that match TRBD1. The germline gives CDR1 KGHSH, CDR2 LQKENI. CDR3 length: 14 amino acids. Trimming at V came to 4 bases and at J to 5 bases, leaving 7 bases not matched to a gene. This chain's CDR3 is CASSQNRGLETQYF. Written as DNA, the CDR3 is TGTGCCAGCTCACAGAACAGGGGTCTGGAGACCCAGTACTTC.

The CDR3 region has the DNA TGTGCCAGCAGTCAACTCCAACTAAACACCGGGGAGCTGTTTTTT. It translates to CASSQLQLNTGELFF. The chain is built from TRBV2 and TRBJ2-2; D is ambiguous. Germline values: CDR1 SNHLY, CDR2 FYNNEI. The V end lost 5 bases, the J end lost 2 bases, and 12 bases lay between the germline ends. The CDR3 is made up of 15 amino acids. Supplemented by reference TRBV2 and TRBJ2-2, the full variable domain reads EPEVTQTPSHQVTQMGQEVILRCVPISNHLYFYWYRQILGQKVEFLVSFYNNEISEKSEIFDDQFSVERPDGSNFTLKIRSTKLEDSAMYFCASSQLQLNTGELFFGEGSRLTVL.

The chain recombines TRBV19 with TRBJ2-7; D gene ambiguous. CDR1 and CDR2 (germline): LNHDA, SQIVND (reference sequence). V was pared by 10 bases and J by 0 bases, with 13 bases between. The CDR3 length is 13 residues. The CDR3 DNA reads TGTGCCACCAGTGTGGGGAACTCCTACGAGCAGTACTTC. This codes for CATSVGNSYEQYF.

The chain joins TRBV6-2 or TRBV6-3 to TRBJ1-1, with TRBD1 as a possible D gene (5 bases). Trimming left V 0 bases short and J 2 bases short, with 7 bases between. Germline V gives CDR1 MNHEY, CDR2 SVGEGT. The length of the CDR3 is 14 residues. CDR3 residues: CASSYSGGNTEAFF. In DNA, the CDR3 is TGTGCCAGCAGTTACTCCGGGGGAAACACTGAAGCTTTCTTT.

The CDR3: CASSYGTSGGYEQFF. CDR3 sequence (DNA): TGTGCCAGCAGTTACGGGACTAGCGGGGGCTATGAGCAGTTCTTC. The chain couples TRBV6-2 or TRBV6-3 to TRBJ2-1; 14 nucleotides line up with TRBD2. V trimming: 2 bases; J trimming: 8 bases; junction bases outside the gene matches: 2. CDR3 length equals 15 residues. The germline CDR1 and CDR2 sequences are MNHEY and SVGEGT.

This chain connects TRBV19 to TRBJ1-5; no reliable D call. CDR3 length equals 16 residues. Germline V gene lookup returns CDR1 LNHDA and CDR2 SQIVND (reference sequence). Trimming removed 6 bases from V and 5 bases from J, with 20 bases in between. CDR3 in DNA: TGTGCCAGTAGAAGTTTCCCGGACGGTCGGGATCAGCCCCAGCATTTT. Translation gives CASRSFPDGRDQPQHF.

The CDR3 DNA sequence: TGTGCCAGCAGCTCTCTTAACGCGGAGAAAGGAGGCTACACCTTC. Protein: CASSSLNAEKGGYTF. The chain joins TRBV11-2 to TRBJ1-2; no firm D call. V lost 4 bases, J lost 8 bases, and 20 bases lay in between. This CDR3 region has 15 residues. Germline V gives CDR1 SGHAT, CDR2 FQNNGV.

This clone has only one observation. The genes are TRBV13 and TRBJ1-2; TRBD1 is a possible D gene (5 bases). Germline values: CDR1 PRHDT, CDR2 FYEKMQ (reference sequence). Trimming took off 1 base at V and 5 bases at J, with 11 bases between the two ends. The CDR3 runs to 14 residues. CDR3 in DNA: TGTGCCAGCAGCTTAGCTGGGGGGTGGTATGGCTACACCTTC. Translation: CASSLAGGWYGYTF.

The CDR3 region is CASRVSGTGMRYEQYV. CDR3 DNA: TGTGCCAGCAGAGTTTCCGGGACAGGGATGAGGTACGAGCAGTACGTC. This chain links TRBV9 with TRBJ2-7, with TRBD1 matching over 9 bases. The CDR3 covers 16 residues. Germline V lookup: CDR1 SGDLS, CDR2 YYNGEE. V shed 5 bases, J shed 4 bases, and the junction held 13 bases outside the gene matches.

This rearrangement joins TRBV9 to TRBJ2-5; the D is unclear. The germline gives CDR1 SGDLS, CDR2 YYNGEE. The ends were cut back, 3 bases at V and 0 bases at J, with 9 bases in the middle. The length of the CDR3 is 14 residues. The CDR3 spells CASSAEPYQETQYF. CDR3 sequence (DNA): TGTGCCAGCAGCGCAGAGCCGTACCAAGAGACCCAGTACTTC.

V is TRBV6-5 and J is TRBJ2-7; no reliable D call. V lost 5 bases to trimming and J lost 5 bases, with 16 bases between them. Germline V gene lookup returns CDR1 MNHEY and CDR2 SVGAGI. The CDR3 is 14 residues long. The CDR3 is CASSPSAGSDEQYF. DNA of the CDR3: TGTGCCAGCAGTCCGTCCGCCGGTTCGGACGAGCAGTACTTC.

This clone was counted only a few times. This sequence joins TRBV3-1 (or the pseudogene TRBV3-2) and TRBJ1-6; 10 bases fit TRBD1. Germline V gene lookup returns CDR1 LGHDT and CDR2 YNNKEL (reference sequence). The CDR3 is 16 amino acids. The ends lost 2 bases at V and 9 bases at J; junction bases unmatched: 7. The CDR3 DNA sequence: TGTGCCAGCAGCCAAAAGGGACAGGGGAGTATTTCACCCCTCCACTTT. This translates into CASSQKGQGSISPLHF.

The rearrangement uses TRBV5-4 and TRBJ2-4; D is ambiguous. The CDR3 is 11 residues long. Trimming removed 2 bases at V and 6 bases at J, with 3 bases between. Germline CDR1 is SGHNT and CDR2 is YYREEE (reference sequence). The CDR3 sequence is CASSFSNIQYF. The DNA for the CDR3 is TGTGCCAGCAGCTTCTCAAACATTCAGTACTTC.

The gene calls are TRBV7-9 and TRBJ1-2; D gene uncertain. The length of the CDR3 is 19 residues. Germline CDR1 and CDR2: SEHNR and FQNEAQ (reference sequence). The V gene lost 6 bases and the J gene lost 3 bases, with 29 bases spanning the gap. The CDR3 region is CASRPNPGSPLPGHYGYTF. CDR3 nucleotide sequence: TGTGCCAGCAGACCGAACCCCGGGTCTCCTCTCCCCGGCCACTATGGCTACACCTTC.